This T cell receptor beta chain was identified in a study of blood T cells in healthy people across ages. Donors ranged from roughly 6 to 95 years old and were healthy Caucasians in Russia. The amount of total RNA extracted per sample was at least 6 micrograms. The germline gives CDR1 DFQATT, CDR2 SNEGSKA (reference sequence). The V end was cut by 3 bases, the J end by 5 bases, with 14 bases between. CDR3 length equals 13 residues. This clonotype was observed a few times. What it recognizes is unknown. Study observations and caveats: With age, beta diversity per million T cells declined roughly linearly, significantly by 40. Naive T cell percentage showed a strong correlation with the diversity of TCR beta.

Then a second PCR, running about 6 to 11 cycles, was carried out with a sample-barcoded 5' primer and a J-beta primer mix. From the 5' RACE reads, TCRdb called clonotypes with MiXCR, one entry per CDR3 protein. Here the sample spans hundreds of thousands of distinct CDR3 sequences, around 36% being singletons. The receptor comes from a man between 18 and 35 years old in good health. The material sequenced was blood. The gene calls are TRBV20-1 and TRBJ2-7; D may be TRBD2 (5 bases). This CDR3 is CSARSGGSHEQYF. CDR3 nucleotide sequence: TGCAGTGCTAGGTCCGGAGGCAGCCACGAGCAGTACTTC.